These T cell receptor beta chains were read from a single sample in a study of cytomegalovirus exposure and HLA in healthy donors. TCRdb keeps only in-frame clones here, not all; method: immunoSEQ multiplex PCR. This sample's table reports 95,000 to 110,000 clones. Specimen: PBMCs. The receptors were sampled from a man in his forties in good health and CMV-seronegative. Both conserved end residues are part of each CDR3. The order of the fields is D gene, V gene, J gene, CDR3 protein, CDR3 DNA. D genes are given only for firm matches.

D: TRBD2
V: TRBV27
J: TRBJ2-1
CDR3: CASRKTTSGYNEQFF
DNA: TGTGCCAGCAGAAAAACGACTAGCGGTTACAATGAGCAGTTCTTC

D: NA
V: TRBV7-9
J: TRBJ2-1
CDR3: CASSSPEDFNEQFF
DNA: TGTGCCAGCAGCTCTCCGGAGGATTTCAATGAGCAGTTCTTC

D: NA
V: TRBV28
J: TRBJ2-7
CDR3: CASSWTVYEQYF
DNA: TGTGCCAGCAGTTGGACAGTCTACGAGCAGTACTTC

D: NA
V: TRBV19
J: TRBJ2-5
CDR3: CASSIGTLQETQYF
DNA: TGTGCCAGTAGTATAGGGACTCTCCAAGAGACCCAGTACTTC

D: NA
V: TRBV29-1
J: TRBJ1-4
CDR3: CSVPRNEKLFF
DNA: TGCAGCGTCCCTAGGAATGAAAAACTGTTTTTT

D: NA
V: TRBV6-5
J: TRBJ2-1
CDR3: CASSYSRGGNEQFF
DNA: TGTGCCAGCAGTTACTCGAGAGGAGGCAATGAGCAGTTCTTC

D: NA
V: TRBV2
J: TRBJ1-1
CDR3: CASKARGGLNTEAFF
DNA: TGTGCCAGCAAAGCCAGGGGAGGGTTGAACACTGAAGCTTTCTTT

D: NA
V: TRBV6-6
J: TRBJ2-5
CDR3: CASSYPLQETQYF
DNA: TGTGCCAGCAGTTACCCCCTCCAAGAGACCCAGTACTTC

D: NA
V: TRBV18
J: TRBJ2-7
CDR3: CASSPQQGYEQYF
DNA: TGTGCCAGCTCACCGCAACAGGGCTACGAGCAGTACTTC

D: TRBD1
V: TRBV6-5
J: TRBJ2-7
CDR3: CASSNRGGYEQYF
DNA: TGTGCCAGCAGTAACAGGGGTGGGTACGAGCAGTACTTC

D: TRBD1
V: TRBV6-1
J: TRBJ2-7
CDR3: CASSADRDYEQYF
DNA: TGTGCCAGCAGTGCAGACAGGGATTACGAGCAGTACTTC

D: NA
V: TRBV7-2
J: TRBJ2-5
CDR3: CASSFQGQETQYF
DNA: TGTGCCAGCAGCTTCCAGGGACAAGAGACCCAGTACTTC

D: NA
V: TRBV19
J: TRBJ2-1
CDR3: CASNPFASPNNEQFF
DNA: TGTGCCAGTAACCCCTTTGCTAGCCCCAACAATGAGCAGTTCTTC

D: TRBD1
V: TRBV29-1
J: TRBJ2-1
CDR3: CSVHGTGGSNEQFF
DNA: TGCAGCGTCCACGGGACAGGGGGTTCCAATGAGCAGTTCTTC

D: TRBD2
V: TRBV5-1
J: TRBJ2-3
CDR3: CASSLKTGLAGRSDTQYF
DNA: TGCGCCAGCAGCTTAAAAACGGGACTAGCGGGGAGATCAGATACGCAGTATTTT

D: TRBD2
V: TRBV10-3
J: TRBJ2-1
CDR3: CASSGTTSYNEQFF
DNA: TGTGCCTCCTCCGGGACTACCTCCTACAATGAGCAGTTCTTC

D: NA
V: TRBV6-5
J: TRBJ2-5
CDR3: CASTYRQVGETQYF
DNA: TGTGCCAGCACCTACCGACAGGTGGGAGAGACCCAGTACTTC

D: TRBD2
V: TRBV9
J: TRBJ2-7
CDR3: CASSVGTSGRGTYEQYF
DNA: TGTGCCAGCAGCGTAGGGACTAGCGGGAGGGGGACCTACGAGCAGTACTTC

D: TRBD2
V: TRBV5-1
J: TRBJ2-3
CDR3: CASSGFASGRTDTQYF
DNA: TGCGCCAGCAGTGGTTTTGCTAGCGGGAGAACAGATACGCAGTATTTT

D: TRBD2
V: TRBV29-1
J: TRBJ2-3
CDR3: CSAEAGVGTDTQYF
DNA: TGCAGCGCTGAAGCGGGAGTTGGCACAGATACGCAGTATTTT

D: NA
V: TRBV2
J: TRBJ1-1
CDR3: CARTGHTEAFF
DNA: TGTGCCAGGACAGGTCACACTGAAGCTTTCTTT

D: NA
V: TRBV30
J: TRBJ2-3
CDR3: CAWRGGRADTQYF
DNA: TGTGCCTGGAGGGGAGGTCGGGCAGATACGCAGTATTTT

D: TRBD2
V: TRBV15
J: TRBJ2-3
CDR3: CATSIGGGTTDTQYF
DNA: TGTGCCACCAGCATCGGCGGGGGGACCACAGATACGCAGTATTTT

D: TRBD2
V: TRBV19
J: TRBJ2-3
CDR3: CASSLTSGGADYTDTQYF
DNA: TGTGCCAGTAGCCTAACTAGCGGGGGGGCGGACTACACAGATACGCAGTATTTT

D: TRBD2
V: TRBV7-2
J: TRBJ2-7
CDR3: CASSSTGGLAGMYYEQYF
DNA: TGTGCCAGCAGCTCGACAGGGGGACTAGCGGGGATGTACTACGAGCAGTACTTC

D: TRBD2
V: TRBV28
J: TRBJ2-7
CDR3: CASSFLVAGGYEQYF
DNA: TGTGCCAGCAGTTTCTTGGTAGCGGGAGGATACGAGCAGTACTTC

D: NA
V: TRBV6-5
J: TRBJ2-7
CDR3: CASSYSAGYEQYF
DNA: TGTGCCAGCAGTTACTCTGCGGGTTACGAGCAGTACTTC

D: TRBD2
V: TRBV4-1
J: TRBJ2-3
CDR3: CASSQDPGTRSPDTQYF
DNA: TGCGCCAGCAGCCAGGACCCCGGGACTAGAAGTCCAGATACGCAGTATTTT

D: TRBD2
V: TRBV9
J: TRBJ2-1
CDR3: CASSVGSGTINEQFF
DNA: TGTGCCAGCAGCGTAGGTAGCGGGACTATCAATGAGCAGTTCTTC

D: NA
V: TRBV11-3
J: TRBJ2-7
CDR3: CASSLGGSYEQYF
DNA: TGTGCCAGCAGCTTAGGTGGCAGCTACGAGCAGTACTTC

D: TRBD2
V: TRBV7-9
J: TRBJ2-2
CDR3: CASSPTTSGGITTGELFF
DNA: TGTGCCAGCAGCCCGACTACTAGCGGGGGGATCACAACCGGGGAGCTGTTTTTT

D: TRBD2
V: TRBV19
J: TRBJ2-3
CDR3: CASSMVAGGTDTQYF
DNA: TGTGCCAGTAGTATGGTAGCGGGAGGCACAGATACGCAGTATTTT

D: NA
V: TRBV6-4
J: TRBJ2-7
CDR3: CASSDSRPRLYEQYF
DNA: TGTGCCAGCAGTGACTCGAGGCCACGACTGTACGAGCAGTACTTC

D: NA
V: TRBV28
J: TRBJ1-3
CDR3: CASSRPSATGNTIYF
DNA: TGTGCCAGCAGCCGACCCTCAGCGACTGGAAACACCATATATTTT

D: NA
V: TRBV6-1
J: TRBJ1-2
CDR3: CASSTTIDRDYGYTF
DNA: TGTGCCAGCAGTACCACAATTGACAGAGACTATGGCTACACCTTC

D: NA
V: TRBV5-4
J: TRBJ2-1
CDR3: CASSLQGNAYNEQFF
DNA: TGTGCCAGCAGCTTACAGGGTAATGCCTACAATGAGCAGTTCTTC